This TCR beta chain was recorded in a study of T-cell memory formation after mild COVID-19. Study observations and caveats: CD4+ contracting clones were mainly CM and EM; CD8+ ones, EMRA.

TCRdb redid the calling of the 5' RACE reads with MiXCR, one entry per CDR3 protein. The repertoire consists of 350,000 or so distinct CDR3 sequences, with around a fifth occurring once and the leading ten covering roughly an eighth. With 4 bases removed from V and 1 base from J, the gap between germline ends came to 4 bases. This CDR3 has 13 residues. In germline, CDR1 is SEHNR, CDR2 FQNEAQ (reference sequence). As concerns this clonotype: The antigen is undetermined. A much larger clone lies a single base off, so this may be a read error.

This receptor was identified in an adult woman who had mild COVID-19 (a few samples of this study predate the infection). Cell type and time point are not known. The specimen was PBMCs or a T cell subset sorted from them (not recorded which). The chain carries TRBV7-9 and TRBJ2-2; D is uncertain. The CDR3 loop is CASSYKNTGELFF. CDR3 nucleotides: TGTGCCAGCAGCTATAAGAACACCGGGGAGCTGTTTTTT.